The clone carrying this TCR beta chain has just a few counts. Its antigen is as yet unknown. The data were obtained in a study of response to subunit inactivated influenza vaccine. Whole-study findings and limits: Authors proposed each seasonal influenza vaccination draws in few new T cells.

TCRdb re-called the RT-PCR reads through MiXCR, storing one row per CDR3 protein. The repertoire holds around 160,000 distinct CDR3 sequences, with roughly a tenth as singletons. The trim removed 5 bases at V and 4 bases at J, leaving 5 bases unmatched. Germline lookup yields CDR1 MNHNS and CDR2 SASEGT. CDR3 length: 15 amino acids. The clonotype was recovered from a man over 45 who received an inactivated influenza vaccine. The sample consisted of non-naive T cells sorted from PBMCs, taken more than 35 days after vaccination. This chain connects TRBV6-1 to TRBJ1-3, with TRBD1 identical over 10 bases. The CDR3 coding sequence is TGTGCCAGCAGTCCGGGACAGGGGATCGGAAACACCATATATTTT. Its translation is CASSPGQGIGNTIYF.